Listed below are T cell receptor beta chains from one sample, sequenced in a study of OX40 agonist ivuxolimab in advanced cancers. The assay was immunoSEQ multiplex PCR, and TCRdb's table has in-frame clones only and misses some. The data hold about 79,000 clones, with roughly 88% observed a single time. The material sequenced was CD4+ or CD8+ T cells sorted from blood, taken in a trial of the OX40 agonist ivuxolimab. These receptors were collected from an adult with an advanced solid tumor such as melanoma, head and neck, liver or kidney cancer. The conserved cysteine and the conserved F or W are not part of the CDR3 here.

J | V | CDR3
TRBJ1-5 | TRBV11-2 | ASSLSTGQPQH
TRBJ2-7 | TRBV28 | ASSPGWYEQY
TRBJ2-3 | TRBV5-4 | ASSLVPGQGQTQY
TRBJ2-5 | TRBV20-1 | SARSGETQY
TRBJ1-4 | TRBV19 | ASSLGNSPNEKLF
TRBJ1-1 | TRBV2 | ASSILNRGPTEAF
TRBJ2-1 | TRBV18 | ASSQGSGSYNEQF
TRBJ1-5 | TRBV10-2 | ATQEQGHSNQPQH
TRBJ2-1 | TRBV21-1 | ASSKTSGDNEQF
TRBJ1-2 | TRBV7-9 | ASTQGGYGYT
TRBJ2-7 | TRBV2 | ASTGTGAYEQY
TRBJ2-3 | TRBV5-4 | ASSLGGASTDTQY
TRBJ2-7 | TRBV19 | ASSIEGSSYEQY
TRBJ1-4 | TRBV13 | ASSLNRDWNEKLF
TRBJ1-4 | TRBV6-5 | ASSRDREKLF
TRBJ1-1 | TRBV6-4 | ASSRDPNTEAF
TRBJ2-1 | TRBV14 | ASSQESSSHEQF
TRBJ2-1 | TRBV7-6 | ASSTGTGGNEQF
TRBJ2-5 | TRBV6-1 | ASSGYRGETQY
TRBJ2-3 | TRBV11-2 | ASSLEVAGNTDTQY
TRBJ1-5 | TRBV19 | ARPLPGQPPIMPQH
TRBJ1-4 | TRBV7-2 | ASSLGPPGSRSEKLF
TRBJ2-7 | TRBV6-1 | ASSLPSRNEQY
TRBJ2-2 | TRBV7-9 | ASRGQVLPNTGELF
TRBJ1-2 | TRBV6-6 | ASSPLRGSYGYT